This T cell receptor (beta chain) was identified during a study of blood T cell repertoires in COVID-19. Sequencing was performed with immunoSEQ multiplex PCR; in TCRdb, only in-frame clones are kept and a portion is missing. The sample lists about 100,000 clones; 70% to 90% were seen once. This CDR3 has 10 residues. Germline V gives CDR1 MNHEY, CDR2 SMNVEV (reference sequence). The ends were cut back, 7 bases at V and 10 bases at J, with 8 bases in the middle. Input material: peripheral blood. The TCR sequence derives from a human donor with COVID-19, enrolled during active disease. The donor label of this sample is uncertain. The chain is built from TRBV27 and TRBJ2-1; D remains ambiguous. The CDR3 protein is CASTPREQFF. The CDR3 coding sequence is TGTGCCAGCACTCCTCGGGAGCAGTTCTTC.